The clone carrying this TCR beta chain was counted only a few times. Its antigen is unidentified. With V trimmed by 10 bases and J by 2 bases, 13 bases remained unmatched. Germline-derived CDR1 and CDR2 are LNHDA and SQIVND (reference sequence). The CDR3 loop spans 16 amino acids. The data originate from a study of T cells in Graves' hyperthyroidism and ophthalmopathy. Orbital computed tomography, thyroid ultrasound, serum thyroxine and TRAb, and clinical symptoms together informed the diagnoses. Cells are PBMCs isolated from roughly 10 ml of fresh blood. Amplification yielded TCR beta CDR3 regions, with RNA transcripts as the source. With the HTBI primer set, the TCR CDR3 went through a first round of RT-PCR. One entry per CDR3 protein results from TCRdb running MiXCR on the multiplex PCR reads. This sample carries about half a million distinct CDR3 sequences, 16% of them seen once, and the ten largest clones take 25% to 35%.

Study results and limitations: Model-based prediction identified ophthalmopathy a median around 6.7 months prior to its onset. Most expanded thyroid clonotypes above 0.001 also appeared in blood.

This clonotype was sampled from a young woman with Graves' ophthalmopathy. The genes are TRBV19 and TRBJ1-1; TRBD1 agrees at 10 bases. The specimen sequenced was blood. The chain's CDR3 is CATLNRDRGYNTEAFF. The DNA of the CDR3 is TGTGCCACTCTGAACCGGGACAGGGGTTACAACACTGAAGCTTTCTTT.